The next 14 T cell receptor beta chains were all read from a single sample in a study of blood T cell repertoires in COVID-19. Libraries were prepared by immunoSEQ multiplex PCR; TCRdb keeps only in-frame clonotypes and omits some of them. The sample includes 200,000 to 250,000 clones, under 85% of them seen just once. Sequencing was carried out using peripheral blood. The source is a woman under 40 with COVID-19, enrolled during active disease.

This sequence joins TRBV5-1 and TRBJ1-1, with D possibly being TRBD1 (6 bases). Trimming removed 2 bases from V and 7 bases from J, with 12 bases in between. The CDR3 runs to 13 residues. Germline V gives CDR1 SGHRS, CDR2 YFSETQ. The CDR3: CASSFQSGVEAFF. The CDR3 coding sequence is TGCGCCAGCAGCTTCCAATCAGGGGTTGAAGCTTTCTTT. The complete variable domain, with remaining parts taken from reference TRBV5-1 and TRBJ1-1, reads KAGVTQTPRYLIKTRGQQVTLSCSPISGHRSVSWYQQTPGQGLQFLFEYFSETQRNKGNFPGRFSGRQFSNSRSEMNVSTLELGDSALYLCASSFQSGVEAFFGQGTRLTVV.

The chain uses TRBV5-1 and TRBJ2-2; D may be TRBD2 (6 bases). Trimming left V 2 bases short and J 5 bases short, with 13 bases between. Germline CDR1 reads SGHRS; CDR2 reads YFSETQ. CDR3 size: 15 residues. For the CDR3, the DNA is TGCGCCAGCAGCTTAGTACTAGCCGGGACCGGGGAGCTGTTTTTT. Translated, it gives CASSLVLAGTGELFF.

V and J are TRBV28 and TRBJ2-1; tentative D call: TRBD1 (6 bases). The ends were cut back, 5 bases at V and 0 bases at J, with 11 bases in the middle. This CDR3 region has 15 residues. In germline, CDR1 is MDHEN, CDR2 SYDVKM. The CDR3 protein is CASSPLGGSYNEQFF. The CDR3 bases are TGTGCCAGCAGTCCTCTAGGGGGCTCCTACAATGAGCAGTTCTTC. Full variable domain (missing parts from reference TRBV28 and TRBJ2-1): DVKVTQSSRYLVKRTGEKVFLECVQDMDHENMFWYRQDPGLGLRLIYFSYDVKMKEKGDIPEGYSVSREKKERFSLILESASTNQTSMYLCASSPLGGSYNEQFFGPGTRLTVL.

For the CDR3, the DNA is TGTGCCAGTATTACAGGGTCACCTGGAAACACCATATATTTT. Encoded protein: CASITGSPGNTIYF. V and J are TRBV6-5 and TRBJ1-3; D is possibly TRBD1 (6 bases). The CDR3 extends over 14 amino acids. Germline values: CDR1 MNHEY, CDR2 SVGAGI. V lost 9 bases and J lost 2, with 14 bases in between.

V usage is TRBV9 and J usage is TRBJ2-5; 8 bases match TRBD2. Losses at the gene ends were 0 bases for V and 2 bases for J; bases not matched to a gene: 3. Looked up from germline, CDR1 is SGDLS and CDR2 is YYNGEE. This CDR3 has 15 amino acids. The CDR3 nucleotides are TGTGCCAGCAGCGTAGGTATAGCGGGACAAGAGACCCAGTACTTC. Its protein is CASSVGIAGQETQYF.

This chain connects TRBV7-6 to TRBJ1-1; no clear D. The germline V and J ends were trimmed by 4 bases and 7 bases, with 19 bases remaining between them. Germline CDR1 is SGHVS and CDR2 is FNYEAQ. CDR3 size: 15 residues. CDR3 coding DNA: TGTGCCAGCAGCTCCCCGGACTGGCTGGGAGGTGAAGCTTTCTTT. This encodes CASSSPDWLGGEAFF.

This clone was seen once. The gene calls are TRBV4-3 and TRBJ2-5; 13 nucleotides agree with TRBD2. V trimming: 3 bases; J trimming: 3 bases; junction bases outside the gene matches: 1. Germline CDR1 and CDR2: LGHNA and YSLEER. This CDR3 has 15 residues. This chain's CDR3 is CASSQGTSGKETQYF. CDR3 nucleotides: TGCGCCAGCAGCCAGGGGACTAGCGGGAAAGAGACCCAGTACTTC.

This clone was observed a few times. The rearrangement uses TRBV27 and TRBJ1-6; 8 bases are shared with TRBD1. The CDR3 runs to 15 residues. The germline V gene has CDR1 MNHEY and CDR2 SMNVEV (reference sequence). V dropped 4 bases and J dropped 5; count of bases not matched to a gene: 4. CDR3 amino acids: CASSSRTGNNSPLHF. CDR3 nucleotides: TGTGCCAGCAGTTCCCGGACAGGGAATAATTCACCCCTCCACTTT.

The chain carries TRBV5-4 and TRBJ2-5; D uncertain. CDR3 length equals 15 residues. Germline V gene sequence: CDR1 SGHNT, CDR2 YYREEE (reference sequence). V shed 3 bases and J shed 5 bases, with 17 bases lying between them. CDR3 coding DNA: TGTGCCAGCAGCTCACCGACGGCTTTCGGGGAGACCCAGTACTTC. This translates into CASSSPTAFGETQYF.

The rearrangement uses TRBV19 and TRBJ2-4, with 12 bases aligning to TRBD2. V lost 3 bases, J lost 2 bases, and 2 bases stayed unmatched. The CDR3 covers 16 residues. CDR1 and CDR2 from the germline V gene are LNHDA and SQIVND (reference sequence). CDR3 nucleotides: TGTGCCAGTAGTATGGGACTAGCGGGCCCCAAAAACATTCAGTACTTC. It yields the protein CASSMGLAGPKNIQYF.

This clone was recorded only once. The chain joins TRBV13 to TRBJ2-1, with 8 bases lining up with TRBD2. After removal of 3 bases from V and 9 bases from J, the junction contained 10 bases not matched to a gene. Germline V gene data show CDR1 as PRHDT and CDR2 as FYEKMQ (reference sequence). The CDR3 consists of 15 residues. The CDR3 reads CASSFAGTRLSEQFF. In DNA form, the CDR3 reads TGTGCCAGCAGCTTTGCCGGGACTAGGTTGTCTGAGCAGTTCTTC.

The genes are TRBV9 and TRBJ2-2; TRBD2 agrees at 8 bases. This CDR3 has 15 amino acids. Germline V gene data show CDR1 as SGDLS and CDR2 as YYNGEE. After removal of 4 bases from V and 4 bases from J, the junction contained 6 bases not matched to a gene. The CDR3 spells CASSLGLAATGELFF. In DNA form, the CDR3 reads TGTGCCAGCAGCCTCGGACTAGCTGCCACCGGGGAGCTGTTTTTT.

CDR3: CASSLQGEAGNTIYF. The CDR3 DNA follows: TGTGCCAGCAGCTTACAGGGGGAAGCTGGAAACACCATATATTTT. The rearrangement joins TRBV7-2 to TRBJ1-3; 7 bases match TRBD1. The CDR3 has 15 residues. The trim removed 2 bases at V and 2 bases at J, leaving 3 bases unmatched. Germline assignment: CDR1 SGHTA and CDR2 FQGNSA. Based on the CDR3 plus reference TRBV7-2 and TRBJ1-3, the full variable domain is GAGVSQSPSNKVTEKGKDVELRCDPISGHTALYWYRQSLGQGLEFLIYFQGNSAPDKSGLPSDRFSAERTGGSVSTLTIQRTQQEDSAVYLCASSLQGEAGNTIYFGEGSWLTVV.

The chain links TRBV6-1 to TRBJ2-2; D gene unclear. This CDR3 contains 13 residues. Trimming removed 3 bases from V and 5 bases from J, with 7 bases in between. CDR1 and CDR2 from the germline V gene are MNHNS and SASEGT. Here the CDR3 DNA reads TGTGCCAGCAGTGAGGTTGCGACCGGGGAGCTGTTTTTT. It yields the protein CASSEVATGELFF.